This is a list of T cell receptor beta chains from one sample in a study of T-cell reconstitution after alpha-beta-depleted transplantation in children. Each CDR3 protein gets one entry after TCRdb re-called the PCR reads with MiXCR. The repertoire holds 200,000 to 250,000 distinct CDR3 sequences, with approximately 9% as singletons. This specimen consisted of PBMCs from the stem cell graft donor, obtained from the stem cell graft. These receptor sequences come from a human donor who donated a stem cell graft to a child with acute lymphoblastic leukemia. Both conserved end residues are part of each CDR3. The size entry is marked missing in some rows and otherwise reads once, few, many or a size class.

TRBJ2-2 | NA | TRBV29-1 | CSAKGRAPNTGELFF
TRBJ2-3 | few | TRBV5-1 | CASKLDSDTQYF
TRBJ2-1 | few | TRBV25-1 | CASTGYNEQFF
TRBJ1-1 | few | TRBV5-1 | CASSTGWDTEAFF
TRBJ1-2 | many | TRBV5-1 | CASSARTGGNGYTF
TRBJ2-1 | NA | TRBV7-8 | CASSWGNLDGNEQFF
TRBJ2-3 | NA | TRBV24-1 | CATSDFRRTDTQYF
TRBJ2-4 | NA | TRBV5-5 | CASSLSGDGYIQYF
TRBJ1-1 | many | TRBV5-1 | CASSTTMNTEAFF
TRBJ2-5 | few | TRBV7-2 | CASSLGQGFGETQYF
TRBJ2-5 | NA | TRBV11-2 | CASSLDRVRIQETQYF
TRBJ2-5 | few | TRBV7-2 | CASSLRSQMQETQYF
TRBJ2-5 | few | TRBV10-3 | CAISEGAPTQYF
TRBJ1-2 | many | TRBV3-1 | CASSQLDRVFDGYTF
TRBJ2-3 | many | TRBV11-2 | CASSQIGLGGGRTDTQYF
TRBJ1-2 | NA | TRBV7-9 | CASSLGPQGSNGYTF
TRBJ2-5 | many | TRBV12-3/TRBV12-4 | CASRESSLETQYF
TRBJ2-5 | many | TRBV20-1 | CSARGRGGDETQYF
TRBJ2-3 | NA | TRBV20-1 | CSALTSGGLMDTQYF
TRBJ1-2 | few | TRBV20-1 | CSAIGGQGARGYGYTF
TRBJ1-4 | few | TRBV3-1 | CASSQSVATNEKLFF
TRBJ1-1 | few | TRBV20-1 | CSASDRDTEAFF
TRBJ2-1 | many | TRBV4-1 | CASSQDGRLNEQFF
TRBJ2-6 | few | TRBV7-6 | CASSQLSQGQIF
TRBJ1-1 | many | TRBV20-1 | CSANGQTEAFF
TRBJ1-6 | many | TRBV25-1 | CASSDGQGADSPLHF
TRBJ2-1 | NA | TRBV7-9 | CASSLESVYNEQFF
TRBJ2-7 | NA | TRBV15 | CATSRELIYEQYF
TRBJ1-1 | few | TRBV6-5 | CASRRQTGNTEAFF
TRBJ2-1 | NA | TRBV12-3/TRBV12-4 | CASSPDFNPNEQFF
TRBJ1-1 | many | TRBV7-2 | CASSPGTPNTEAFF
TRBJ2-1 | many | TRBV29-1 | CSVPVQNEQFF
TRBJ2-2 | NA | TRBV29-1 | CSVDEAGGFNTGELFF
TRBJ2-5 | NA | TRBV4-3 | CASSQEGQRGRMETQYF